The 9 T cell receptor beta chains in this list originate from one sample, sequenced in a study of blood T cell repertoires in COVID-19. This table comes from immunoSEQ multiplex PCR, and its TCRdb copy is limited to in-frame clones, with some not included. Among about 320,000 clones, approximately 90% were seen once, and the ten largest hold approximately 6%. The sequenced sample was PBMCs or T cells enriched from blood (not recorded which). Source of these receptors: a woman aged 25 to 39 who had recovered from COVID-19.

The genes are TRBV5-6 and TRBJ1-5; 9 bases line up with TRBD1. This CDR3 is 15 amino acids long. Germline loops: CDR1 SGHDT, CDR2 YYEEEE. V lost 7 bases, J lost 5 bases, and 10 bases stayed unmatched. Here the CDR3 DNA reads TGTGCCAGCTCACTCAGGACAGGGGTTGATCAGCCCCAGCATTTT. Translating it yields CASSLRTGVDQPQHF.

The gene calls are TRBV7-9 and TRBJ1-3, with 7 nucleotides matching TRBD1. The CDR3 loop spans 14 amino acids. CDR1 is SEHNR, CDR2 FQNEAQ, per germline (reference sequence). J lost 2 bases, V lost 5 bases, and 3 bases had no gene match. CDR3 nucleotide sequence: TGTGCCAGCAGCCCGACAGGGCCTGGAAACACCATATATTTT. Translated: CASSPTGPGNTIYF.

The chain combines TRBV12-3 or TRBV12-4 with TRBJ1-2; 8 bases are a match to TRBD1. Trimming at V came to 6 bases and at J to 4 bases, leaving 4 bases not matched to a gene. The CDR3 runs to 13 residues. CDR3 in amino acids: CASSYRGAYGYTF. Written as DNA, the CDR3 is TGTGCCAGCAGCTACAGGGGGGCCTATGGCTACACCTTC.

About this clone: This same CDR3 is encoded by further DNA sequences in the sample. The J gene is TRBJ1-5, the V gene TRBV6-5, with TRBD1 identical over 7 bases. V was clipped by 5 bases and J by 2 bases; unmatched bases: 3. Looked up from germline, CDR1 is MNHEY and CDR2 is SVGAGI. CDR3 size: 14 residues. CDR3 bases: TGTGCCAGCAGTCCCCAGGGGGGCAATCAGCCCCAGCATTTT. Protein: CASSPQGGNQPQHF.

This clone was counted only a few times. This sequence joins TRBV19 and TRBJ1-1; D is unresolved. V was pared by 3 bases and J by 1 base, with 3 bases between. The germline V gene has CDR1 LNHDA and CDR2 SQIVND (reference sequence). The CDR3 contains 12 residues. CDR3 nucleotide sequence: TGTGCCAGTAGTATCGGGAACACTGAAGCTTTCTTT. This sequence encodes CASSIGNTEAFF.

The chain links TRBV30 to TRBJ2-1; the match to TRBD1 covers 8 bases. Unmatched junction bases numbered 4, after V lost 7 bases and J lost 8 bases. The CDR3 runs 11 residues. Per germline, CDR1 GTSNPN and CDR2 SVGIG (reference sequence). The CDR3 region is CAFSGGYEQFF. The CDR3 DNA follows: TGTGCCTTCTCAGGGGGCTATGAGCAGTTCTTC. Using reference TRBV30 and TRBJ2-1 for the parts outside the CDR3, the full variable domain is SQTIHQWPATLVQPVGSPLSLECTVEGTSNPNLYWYRQAAGRGLQLLFYSVGIGQISSEVPQNLSASRPQDRQFILSSKKLLLSDSGFYLCAFSGGYEQFFGPGTRLTVL.

This clone was observed a handful of times. This chain connects TRBV5-4 to TRBJ2-7, with 7 bases matching TRBD1. Unmatched junction bases numbered 3, after V lost 0 bases and J lost 3 bases. The germline CDR1 and CDR2 sequences are SGHNT and YYREEE (reference sequence). The CDR3 consists of 14 residues. CDR3 loop: CASSLGGQIYEQYF. In nucleotides, the CDR3 is TGTGCCAGCAGCTTGGGGGGACAGATCTACGAGCAGTACTTC.

The V gene is TRBV3-1 (or the pseudogene TRBV3-2), the J gene TRBJ2-3; no reliable D call. Germline V lookup: CDR1 LGHDT, CDR2 YNNKEL (reference sequence). Trimming removed 5 bases at V and 5 bases at J, with 5 bases between. The CDR3 runs to 11 residues. The CDR3 is CASSFRDTQYF. The CDR3 coding sequence is TGTGCCAGCAGCTTCAGAGATACGCAGTATTTT.

The chain is built from TRBV9 and TRBJ1-2; D is perhaps TRBD1 (6 bases). The V end was cut by 0 bases, the J end by 2 bases, with 8 bases between. The CDR3 consists of 14 residues. Germline V gives CDR1 SGDLS, CDR2 YYNGEE. The chain's CDR3 is CASSVATGNYGYTF. The CDR3 nucleotides read TGTGCCAGCAGCGTAGCTACAGGGAACTATGGCTACACCTTC.